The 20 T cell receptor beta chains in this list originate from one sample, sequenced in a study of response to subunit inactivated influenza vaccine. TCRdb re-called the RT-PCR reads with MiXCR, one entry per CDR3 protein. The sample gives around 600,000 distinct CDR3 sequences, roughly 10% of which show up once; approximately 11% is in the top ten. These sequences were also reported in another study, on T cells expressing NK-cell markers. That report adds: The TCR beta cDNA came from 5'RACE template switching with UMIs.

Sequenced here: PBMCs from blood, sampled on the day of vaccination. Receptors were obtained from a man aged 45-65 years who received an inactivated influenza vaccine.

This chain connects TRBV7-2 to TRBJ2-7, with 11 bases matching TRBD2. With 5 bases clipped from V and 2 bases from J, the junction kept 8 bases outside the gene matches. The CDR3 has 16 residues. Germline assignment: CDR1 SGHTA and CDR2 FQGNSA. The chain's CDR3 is CASSPGTSGRTYEQYF. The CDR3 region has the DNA TGTGCCAGCAGCCCCGGGACTAGCGGACGAACCTACGAGCAGTACTTC.

The CDR3 DNA is TGTGCCATCAGTGATACAAGGGGGGAAGAGACCCAGTACTTC. Its protein is CAISDTRGEETQYF. The chain carries TRBV10-3 and TRBJ2-5; D might be TRBD1 or TRBD2, each matching 6 bases. This CDR3 is 14 amino acids long. CDR1 is ENHRY, CDR2 SYGVKD, per germline. V lost 3 bases and J lost 3, with 11 bases in between.

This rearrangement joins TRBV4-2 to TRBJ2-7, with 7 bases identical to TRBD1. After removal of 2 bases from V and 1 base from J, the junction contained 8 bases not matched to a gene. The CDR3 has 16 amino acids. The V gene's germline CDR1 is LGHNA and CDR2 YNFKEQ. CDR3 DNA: TGTGCCAGCAGCCAACGTGGGACAGATCCATCCTACGAGCAGTACTTC. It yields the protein CASSQRGTDPSYEQYF.

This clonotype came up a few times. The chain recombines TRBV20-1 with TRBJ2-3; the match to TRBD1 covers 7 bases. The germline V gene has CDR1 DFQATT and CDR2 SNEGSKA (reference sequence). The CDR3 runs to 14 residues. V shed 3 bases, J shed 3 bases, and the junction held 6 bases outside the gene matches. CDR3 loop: CSASGTARTDTQYF. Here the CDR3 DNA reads TGCAGTGCTAGCGGGACAGCCCGTACAGATACGCAGTATTTT.

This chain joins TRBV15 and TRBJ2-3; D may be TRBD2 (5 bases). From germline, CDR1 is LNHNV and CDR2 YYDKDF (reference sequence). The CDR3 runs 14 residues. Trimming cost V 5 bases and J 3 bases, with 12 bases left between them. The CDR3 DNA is TGTGCCACCAGCTCACTAGTGGGTACAGATACGCAGTATTTT. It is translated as CATSSLVGTDTQYF.

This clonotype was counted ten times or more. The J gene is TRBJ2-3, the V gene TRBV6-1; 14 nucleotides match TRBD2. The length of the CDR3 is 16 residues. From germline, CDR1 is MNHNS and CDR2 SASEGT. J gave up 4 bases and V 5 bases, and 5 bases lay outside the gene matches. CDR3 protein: CASSLGLAGVSDTQYF. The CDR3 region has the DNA TGTGCCAGCAGTCTGGGACTAGCGGGGGTATCAGATACGCAGTATTTT.

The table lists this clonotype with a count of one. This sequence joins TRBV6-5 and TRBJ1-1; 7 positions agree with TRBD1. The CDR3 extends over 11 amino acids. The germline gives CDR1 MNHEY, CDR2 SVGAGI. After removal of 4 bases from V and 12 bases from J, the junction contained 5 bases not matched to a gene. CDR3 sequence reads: CASSSGTVPFF. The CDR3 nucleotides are TGTGCCAGCAGTTCAGGGACAGTCCCTTTCTTT.

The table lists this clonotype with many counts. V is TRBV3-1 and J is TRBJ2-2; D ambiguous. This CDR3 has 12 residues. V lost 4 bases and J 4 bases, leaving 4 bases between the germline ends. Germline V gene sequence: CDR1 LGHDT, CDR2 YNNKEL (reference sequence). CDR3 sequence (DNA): TGTGCCAGCAGCCGTGGCACCGGGGAGCTGTTTTTT. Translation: CASSRGTGELFF.

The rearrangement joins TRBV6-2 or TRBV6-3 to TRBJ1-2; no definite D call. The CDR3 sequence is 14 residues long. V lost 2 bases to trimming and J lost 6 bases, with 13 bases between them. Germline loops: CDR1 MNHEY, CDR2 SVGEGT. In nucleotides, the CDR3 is TGTGCCAGCAGTTACGTTACAGTCGGGAATGGCTACACCTTC. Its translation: CASSYVTVGNGYTF.

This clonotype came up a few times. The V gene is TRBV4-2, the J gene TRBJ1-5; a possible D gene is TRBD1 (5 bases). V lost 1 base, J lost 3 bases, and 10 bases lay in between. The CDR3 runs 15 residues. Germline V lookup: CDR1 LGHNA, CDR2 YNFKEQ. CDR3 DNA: TGTGCCAGCAGCCAAGTGGGGGGGAACAATCAGCCCCAGCATTTT. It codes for CASSQVGGNNQPQHF.

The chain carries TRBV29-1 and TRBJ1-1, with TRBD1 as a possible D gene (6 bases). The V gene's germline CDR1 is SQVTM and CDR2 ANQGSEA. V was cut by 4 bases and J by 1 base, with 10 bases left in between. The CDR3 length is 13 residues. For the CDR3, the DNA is TGCAGCGTTGGGGGGGCAGCGAACACTGAAGCTTTCTTT. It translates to CSVGGAANTEAFF.

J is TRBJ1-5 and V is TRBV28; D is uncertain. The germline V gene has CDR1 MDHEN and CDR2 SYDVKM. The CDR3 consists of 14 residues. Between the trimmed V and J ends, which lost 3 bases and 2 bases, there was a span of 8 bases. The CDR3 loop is CASSLGSRNQPQHF. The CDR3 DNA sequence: TGTGCCAGCAGTTTGGGCAGTCGCAATCAGCCCCAGCATTTT.

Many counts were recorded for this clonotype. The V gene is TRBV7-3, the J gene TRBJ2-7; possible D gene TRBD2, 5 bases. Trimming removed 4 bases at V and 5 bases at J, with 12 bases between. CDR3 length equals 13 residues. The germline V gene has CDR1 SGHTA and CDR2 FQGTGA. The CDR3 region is CASSSGLNNEQYF. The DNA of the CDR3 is TGTGCCAGCAGCTCAGGACTGAATAACGAGCAGTACTTC.

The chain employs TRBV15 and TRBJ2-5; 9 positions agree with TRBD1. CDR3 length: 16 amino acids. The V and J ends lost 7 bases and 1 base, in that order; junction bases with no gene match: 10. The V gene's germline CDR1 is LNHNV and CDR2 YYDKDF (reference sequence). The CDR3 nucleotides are TGTGCCACCACCCCGGGACAGGGTGCTTTCCAAGAGACCCAGTACTTC. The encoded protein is CATTPGQGAFQETQYF.

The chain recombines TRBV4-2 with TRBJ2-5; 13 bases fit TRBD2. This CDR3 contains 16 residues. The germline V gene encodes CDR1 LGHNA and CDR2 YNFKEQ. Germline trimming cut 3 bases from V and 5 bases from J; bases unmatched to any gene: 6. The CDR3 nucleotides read TGTGCCAGCAGCCATACTAGCGGGGGGGGCGTCGAGACCCAGTACTTC. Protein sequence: CASSHTSGGGVETQYF.

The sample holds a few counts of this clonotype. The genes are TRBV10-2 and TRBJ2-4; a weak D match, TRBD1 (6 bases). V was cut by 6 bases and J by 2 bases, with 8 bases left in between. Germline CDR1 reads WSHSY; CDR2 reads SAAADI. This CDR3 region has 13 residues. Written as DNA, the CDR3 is TGCGCCAGCAGGGACAGCCCCAAAAACATTCAGTACTTC. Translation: CASRDSPKNIQYF.

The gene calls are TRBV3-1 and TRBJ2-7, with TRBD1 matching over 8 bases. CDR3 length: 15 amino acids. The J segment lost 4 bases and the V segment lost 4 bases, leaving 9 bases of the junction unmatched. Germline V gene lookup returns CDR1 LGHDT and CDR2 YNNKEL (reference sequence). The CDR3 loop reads CASSLRTGNGYEQYF. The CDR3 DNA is TGTGCCAGCAGCCTGAGGACAGGGAATGGATACGAGCAGTACTTC.

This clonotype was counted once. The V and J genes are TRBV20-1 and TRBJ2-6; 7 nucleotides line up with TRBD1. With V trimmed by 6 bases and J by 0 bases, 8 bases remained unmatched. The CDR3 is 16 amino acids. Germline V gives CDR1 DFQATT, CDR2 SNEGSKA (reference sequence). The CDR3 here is CSARRTGLSGANVLTF. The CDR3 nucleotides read TGCAGTGCCAGAAGGACAGGCCTCTCTGGGGCCAACGTCCTGACTTTC.

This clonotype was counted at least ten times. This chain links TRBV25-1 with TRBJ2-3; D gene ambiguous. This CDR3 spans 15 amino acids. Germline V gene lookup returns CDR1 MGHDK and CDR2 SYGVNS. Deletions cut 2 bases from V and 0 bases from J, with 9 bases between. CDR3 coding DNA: TGTGCCAGCAGTGAAGAGGTGACTAGCACAGATACGCAGTATTTT. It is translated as CASSEEVTSTDTQYF.

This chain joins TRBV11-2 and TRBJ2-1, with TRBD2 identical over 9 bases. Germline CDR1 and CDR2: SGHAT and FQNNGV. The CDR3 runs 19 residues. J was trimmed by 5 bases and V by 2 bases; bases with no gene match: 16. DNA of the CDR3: TGTGCCAGCAGCTTAACCCTCGGGGGTAGCGGGAGAAATGACAATGAGCAGTTCTTC. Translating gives CASSLTLGGSGRNDNEQFF.